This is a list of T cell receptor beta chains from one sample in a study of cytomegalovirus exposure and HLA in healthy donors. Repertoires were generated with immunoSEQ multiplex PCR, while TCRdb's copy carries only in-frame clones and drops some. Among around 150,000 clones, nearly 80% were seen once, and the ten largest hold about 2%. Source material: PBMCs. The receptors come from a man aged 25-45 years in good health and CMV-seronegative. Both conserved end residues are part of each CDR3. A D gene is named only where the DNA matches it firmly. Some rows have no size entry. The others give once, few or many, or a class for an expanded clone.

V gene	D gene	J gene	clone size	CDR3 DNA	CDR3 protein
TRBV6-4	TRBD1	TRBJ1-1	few	TGTGCCAGCAAAGACCAGGGGGGAAACACTGAAGCTTTCTTT	CASKDQGGNTEAFF
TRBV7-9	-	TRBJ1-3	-	TGTGCCAGCAGCCCCTTAGGACAGCCGAACCAACTCTCCGGAAACACCATATATTTT	CASSPLGQPNQLSGNTIYF
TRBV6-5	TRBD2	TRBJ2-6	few	TGTGCCAGCTCCCGGGGGGTTTATGGGGCCAACGTCCTGACTTTC	CASSRGVYGANVLTF
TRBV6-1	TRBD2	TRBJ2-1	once	TGTGCCAGCAGTGAATCCTACTTAGGACTAGCGGGATACAATGAGCAGTTCTTC	CASSESYLGLAGYNEQFF
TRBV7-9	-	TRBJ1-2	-	TGTGCCAGCAGCTTAGCGGAGGCGGGGGGCTACACCTTC	CASSLAEAGGYTF
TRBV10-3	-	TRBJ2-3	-	TGTGCCATCAGTGAGTCAGAGAATACGCAGTATTTT	CAISESENTQYF
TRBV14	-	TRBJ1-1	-	TGTGCCAGCAGCCGGTACAGGGTAGGGACTGAAGCTTTCTTT	CASSRYRVGTEAFF
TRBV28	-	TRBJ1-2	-	TGTGCCAGCAGAATCGGACAAGACTATGGCTACACCTTC	CASRIGQDYGYTF
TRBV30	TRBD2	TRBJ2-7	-	TGTGCCTGGAGTGGGCGGGAGGGTCGAAGGAGGGAGCAGTACTTC	CAWSGREGRRREQYF
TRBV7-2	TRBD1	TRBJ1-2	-	TGTGCCAGCAGCTTGGGACAGGGACTTAACTATGGCTACACCTTC	CASSLGQGLNYGYTF
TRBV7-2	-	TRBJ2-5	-	TGTGCCAGCAGCCCCTCCCCGGGATGGGAGACCCAGTACTTC	CASSPSPGWETQYF
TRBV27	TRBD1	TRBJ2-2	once	TGTGCCAGCAGCAAAATTGGGACAGCCACCGGGGAGCTGTTTTTT	CASSKIGTATGELFF
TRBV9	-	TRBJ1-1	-	TGTGCCAGCAGCGTAGCTATTTCCACTGAAGCTTTCTTT	CASSVAISTEAFF
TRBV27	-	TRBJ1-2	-	TGTGCCAGCAGTAAGACCGGAGGGTTTGGCTACACCTTC	CASSKTGGFGYTF
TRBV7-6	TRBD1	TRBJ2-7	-	TGTGCCAGCAGCTTAGGGGGGACAGGGACTTGGGGAGAGCAGTACTTC	CASSLGGTGTWGEQYF
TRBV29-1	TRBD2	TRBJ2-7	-	TGCAGCGTTGAAGGACTAGCGGGAACCATGTACGAGCAGTACTTC	CSVEGLAGTMYEQYF
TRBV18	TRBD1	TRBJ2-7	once	TGTGCCAGCTCGCCCGAGGGGGCGTCGGACAAGCAGTACTTC	CASSPEGASDKQYF
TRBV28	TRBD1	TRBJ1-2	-	TGTGCCAGCAGTGCCGGGACAGTACTCTATGGCTACACCTTC	CASSAGTVLYGYTF
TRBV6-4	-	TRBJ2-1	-	TGTGCCAGCAGTGACGGCGGGACCACCTACAATGAGCAGTTCTTC	CASSDGGTTYNEQFF
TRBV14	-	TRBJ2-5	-	TGTGCCAGCAGCCCACTCCGTCTAGGCGGGGCCCAGTACTTC	CASSPLRLGGAQYF
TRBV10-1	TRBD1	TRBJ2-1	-	TGCGCCAGCATGAGACAGGGGTCCAATGAGCAGTTCTTC	CASMRQGSNEQFF
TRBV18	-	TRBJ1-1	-	TGTGCCAGCTCACCAGGGAGGGAGACTGAAGCTTTCTTT	CASSPGRETEAFF
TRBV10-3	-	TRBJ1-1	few	TGTGCCATCTGGTCCCCCCCCACGGGTGAAGCTTTCTTT	CAIWSPPTGEAFF
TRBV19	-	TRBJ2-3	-	TGTGCCAGTAGTATAGTGGGACACTTCGACACAGATACGCAGTATTTT	CASSIVGHFDTDTQYF
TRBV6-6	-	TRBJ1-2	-	TGTGCCAGCAGTTACCCCCCCCAAGGGGGCTATGGCTACACCTTC	CASSYPPQGGYGYTF
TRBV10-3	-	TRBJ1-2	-	TGTGCCATCAGTGTTGAGCTCTCGCGTTTGTACACCTTC	CAISVELSRLYTF
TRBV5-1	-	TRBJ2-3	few	TGCGCCAGCAGCGTGCCAACAGGGTCCAGCACAGATACGCAGTATTTT	CASSVPTGSSTDTQYF
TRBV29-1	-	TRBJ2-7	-	TGCAGCGTTGACCCGGTAGGTAGCGGCGAGCAGTACTTC	CSVDPVGSGEQYF
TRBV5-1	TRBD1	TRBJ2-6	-	TGCGCCAGCAGCTCTCGACAGGGAAACTCTGGGGCCAACGTCCTGACTTTC	CASSSRQGNSGANVLTF
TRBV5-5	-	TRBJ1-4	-	TGTGCCAGCAGGTTCAGTGAAAAACTGTTTTTT	CASRFSEKLFF
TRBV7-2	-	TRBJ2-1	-	TGTGCCAGCAATCTTCTACCGTACAATGAGCAGTTCTTC	CASNLLPYNEQFF
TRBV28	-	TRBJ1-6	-	TGTGCCAGCAGTTTATTTCGGGGGAGGAACAATTCACCCCTCCACTTT	CASSLFRGRNNSPLHF
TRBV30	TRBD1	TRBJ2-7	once	TGTGCCTGGGTGGGAGACAGGGGCTACGAGCAGTACTTC	CAWVGDRGYEQYF
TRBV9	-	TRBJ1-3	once	TGTGCCAGCAGCGATACAGGGATCGGAAACACCATATATTTT	CASSDTGIGNTIYF
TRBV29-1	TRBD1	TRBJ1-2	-	TGCAGCGTGTTACAGGGGGCGATCGACTATGGCTACACCTTC	CSVLQGAIDYGYTF
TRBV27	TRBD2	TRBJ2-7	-	TGTGCCAGCAGTTTAGCGGGAGCTACCTACGAGCAGTACTTC	CASSLAGATYEQYF
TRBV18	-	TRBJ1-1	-	TGTGCCAGCTCACCTCAACAGGGAGGGAATACTGAAGCTTTCTTT	CASSPQQGGNTEAFF
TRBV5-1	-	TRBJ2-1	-	TGCGCCAGCAGCTTGGATCCAGGGTCGGTTGGTGAGCAGTTCTTC	CASSLDPGSVGEQFF
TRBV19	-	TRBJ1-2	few	TGTGCCAGTAGGGAGAGCTATGGCTACACCTTC	CASRESYGYTF
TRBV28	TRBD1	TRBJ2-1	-	TGTGCCAGCAGTGGACAGGGTGGATTGTCCTACAATGAGCAGTTCTTC	CASSGQGGLSYNEQFF
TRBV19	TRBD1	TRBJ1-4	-	TGTGCCAGTAGTATTGGACAGGCAAATGAAAAACTGTTTTTT	CASSIGQANEKLFF
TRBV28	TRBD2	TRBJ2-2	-	TGTGCCAGCCTCCCGGGGGGGGGCCCCGGGGAGCTGTTTTTT	CASLPGGGPGELFF
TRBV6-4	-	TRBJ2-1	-	TGTGCCAGCAGTGACTCGGGGCAGGATTCGAATGAGCAGTTCTTC	CASSDSGQDSNEQFF
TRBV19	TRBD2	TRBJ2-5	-	TGTGCCAGTAGTGCCCAACCGTTAGCGGGAGAGACCCAGTACTTC	CASSAQPLAGETQYF
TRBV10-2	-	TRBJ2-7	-	TGCGCCATCGGACTGGGCTACGAGCAGTACTTC	CAIGLGYEQYF
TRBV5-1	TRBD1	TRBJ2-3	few	TGCGCCAGCAGCCCGGGACAGGGTTACACAGATACGCAGTATTTT	CASSPGQGYTDTQYF
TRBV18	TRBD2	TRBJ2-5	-	TGTGCCAGCTCACCATCTCTAGCGGGAGGTGACGGGACCCAGTACTTC	CASSPSLAGGDGTQYF
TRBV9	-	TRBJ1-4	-	TGTGCCAGCAGCTCCTCGACAGGAATTAATGAAAAACTGTTTTTT	CASSSSTGINEKLFF
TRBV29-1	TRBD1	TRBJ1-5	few	TGCAGCGTTGGACAGGGCTCTGAGCCCCAGCATTTT	CSVGQGSEPQHF
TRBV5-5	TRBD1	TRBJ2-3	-	TGTGCCAGTAGACAGGGGGGGGAAGATACGCAGTATTTT	CASRQGGEDTQYF
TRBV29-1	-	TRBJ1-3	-	TGCAGCGTTTACACAAACTCTGGAAACACCATATATTTT	CSVYTNSGNTIYF
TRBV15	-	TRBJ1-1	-	TGTGCCACCAGCAGAGATCGGAGGGAAGCTGAAGCTTTCTTT	CATSRDRREAEAFF
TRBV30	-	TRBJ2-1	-	TGTGCTGCCGGGTTCAATGAGCAGTTCTTC	CAAGFNEQFF
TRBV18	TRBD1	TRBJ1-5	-	TGTGCCAGCTCACCAGCCGGGACAGGTACCAATCAGCCCCAGCATTTT	CASSPAGTGTNQPQHF
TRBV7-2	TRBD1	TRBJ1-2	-	TGTGCCAGCAGCTCGACAGGGGGGCTCAGCTATGGCTACACCTTC	CASSSTGGLSYGYTF
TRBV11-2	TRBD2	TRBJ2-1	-	TGTGCCAGCAGCCCACGGGCGGGAGGGCCACACAATGAGCAGTTCTTC	CASSPRAGGPHNEQFF
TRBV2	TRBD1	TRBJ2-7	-	TGTGCCAGCAGTACCGGGACAGCCTACGAGCAGTACTTC	CASSTGTAYEQYF